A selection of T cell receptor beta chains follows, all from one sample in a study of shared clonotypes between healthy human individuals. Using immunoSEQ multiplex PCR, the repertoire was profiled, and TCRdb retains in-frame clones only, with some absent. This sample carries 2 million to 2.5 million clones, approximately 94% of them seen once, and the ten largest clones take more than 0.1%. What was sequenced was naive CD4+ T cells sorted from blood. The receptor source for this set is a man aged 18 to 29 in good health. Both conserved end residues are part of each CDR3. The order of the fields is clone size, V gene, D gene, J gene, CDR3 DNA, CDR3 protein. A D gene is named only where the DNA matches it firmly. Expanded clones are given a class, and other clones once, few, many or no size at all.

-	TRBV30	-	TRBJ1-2	TGTGCCTGGAGCCCCGGGGCCGCTTATGGCTACACCTTC	CAWSPGAAYGYTF
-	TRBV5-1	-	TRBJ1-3	TGCGCCAGCAGCCGGGCAGGGACAAGCTCTGGAAACACCATATATTTT	CASSRAGTSSGNTIYF
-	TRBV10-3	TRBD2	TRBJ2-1	TGTGCCACCCAGGGAGGGAATGAGCAGTTCTTC	CATQGGNEQFF
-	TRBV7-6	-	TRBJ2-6	TGTGCCAGCAGCCTCGACTGGAGCTCTGGGGCCAACGTCCTGACTTTC	CASSLDWSSGANVLTF
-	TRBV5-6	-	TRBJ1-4	TGTGCCAGCAGCTTATACGTGAGTTCAGCTTTTGGCGGTGAAAAACTGTTTTTT	CASSLYVSSAFGGEKLFF
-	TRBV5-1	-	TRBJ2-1	TGCGCCAGCAGCTTGCTTTCTGGGTGGAATGAGCAGTTCTTC	CASSLLSGWNEQFF
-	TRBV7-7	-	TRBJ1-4	TGTGCTAGCAGCCTAACGGGAGCAACTAATGAAAAACTGTTTTTT	CASSLTGATNEKLFF
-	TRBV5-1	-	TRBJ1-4	TGCGCCAGCAGCACCGGACAGACCACAACTAATGAAAAACTGTTTTTT	CASSTGQTTTNEKLFF
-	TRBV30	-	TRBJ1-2	TGTGCCTGGATTTCAGGACGGGGTAACTATGGCTACACCTTC	CAWISGRGNYGYTF
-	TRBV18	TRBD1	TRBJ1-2	TGTGCCAGCTCTCGGGGACAGAACTATGGCTACACCTTC	CASSRGQNYGYTF
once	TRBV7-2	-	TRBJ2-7	TGTGCCAGCAGCTTAGCGGCGGGTTACGAGCAGTACTTC	CASSLAAGYEQYF
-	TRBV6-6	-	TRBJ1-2	TGTGCCAGCAGTTACGGGAAGACGGAGAGAGACGGCTACACCTTC	CASSYGKTERDGYTF
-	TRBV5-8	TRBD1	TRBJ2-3	TGTGCCAGCAGCTTGGCCCTAGGACAGGGCAAATCTTCAGATACGCAGTATTTT	CASSLALGQGKSSDTQYF
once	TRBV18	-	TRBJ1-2	TGTGCCAGCTCCTCGACGATAGGGCAGGGGACCTATGGCTACACCTTC	CASSSTIGQGTYGYTF
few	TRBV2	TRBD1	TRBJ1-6	TGTGCCAGCGTCCGGGACAGGGAAACAAATTCACCCCTCCACTTT	CASVRDRETNSPLHF
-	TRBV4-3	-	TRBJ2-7	TGCGCCAGCAGCCAAGATTGGGGGCCTATCTACGAGCAGTACTTC	CASSQDWGPIYEQYF
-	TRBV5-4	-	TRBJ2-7	TGTGCCAGCAGCTTGGGACAGCAACAAGCCTACGAGCAGTACTTC	CASSLGQQQAYEQYF
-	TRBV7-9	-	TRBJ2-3	TGTGCCAGCAGTAGACGGGGGGCCCCTAGCACAGATACGCAGTATTTT	CASSRRGAPSTDTQYF
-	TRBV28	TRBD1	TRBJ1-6	TGTGCCAGCAGCCCTATCGAGGGACAGGGTCTCTCACCCCTCCACTTT	CASSPIEGQGLSPLHF
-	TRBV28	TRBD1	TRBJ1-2	TGTGCCAGCAGTTTCCGGGACAGGGACTATGGCTACACCTTC	CASSFRDRDYGYTF
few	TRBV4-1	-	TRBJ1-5	TGCGCCAGCAGCCAAGATCTTCAAGGGGATAGCAATCAGCCCCAGCATTTT	CASSQDLQGDSNQPQHF
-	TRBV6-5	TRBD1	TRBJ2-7	TGTGCCAGCAGAGGCGGACAGGGGGCCAACTACGAGCAGTACTTC	CASRGGQGANYEQYF
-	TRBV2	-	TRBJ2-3	TGTGCCAGCAATGGCAGAGGCACAGATACGCAGTATTTT	CASNGRGTDTQYF
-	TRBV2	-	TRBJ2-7	TGTGCCAGCTTAGGTAGCCGGGATCCGGGGTACGAGCAGTACTTC	CASLGSRDPGYEQYF
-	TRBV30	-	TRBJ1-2	TGTGCCTGGAGTGTACCAGAGCTCTATGGCTACACCTTC	CAWSVPELYGYTF
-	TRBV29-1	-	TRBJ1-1	TGCAGCGTTGGACCTGAGGGGGGGGCCCCGAACACTGAAGCTTTCTTT	CSVGPEGGAPNTEAFF
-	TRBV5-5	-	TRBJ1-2	TGTGCCAGCAGCCTTATTAGTCAGGGTTTTAACTATGGCTACACCTTC	CASSLISQGFNYGYTF
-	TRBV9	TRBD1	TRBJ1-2	TGTGCCAGCAGCCAAGGAGTTCGTGGGACAGATACTAACTATGGCTACACCTTC	CASSQGVRGTDTNYGYTF
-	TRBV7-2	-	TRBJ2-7	TGTGCCAGCAGCTTTCTGCGGGAATACGAGCAGTACTTC	CASSFLREYEQYF
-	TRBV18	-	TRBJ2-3	TGTGCCAGCTCCCGCACTTCTTCGGACACAGATACGCAGTATTTT	CASSRTSSDTDTQYF
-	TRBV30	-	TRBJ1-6	TGTGCCTGGGGATCCCCTTCAGGCAGGCCCAATTCACCCCTCCACTTT	CAWGSPSGRPNSPLHF
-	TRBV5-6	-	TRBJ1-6	TGTGCCAGCAGCTTGCGATTGGACAGCTCCTATAATTCACCCCTCCACTTT	CASSLRLDSSYNSPLHF
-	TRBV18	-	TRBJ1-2	TGTGCCAGCTCACCTGGAGGGACCGTTAACTATGGCTACACCTTC	CASSPGGTVNYGYTF